This note documents a single T cell receptor beta chain sequence. This sample is drawn from a study of T cell responses to AZD1222 COVID-19 vaccine. Germline values: CDR1 LNHDA, CDR2 SQIVND (reference sequence). J gave up 1 base and V 6 bases, and 8 bases lay outside the gene matches. The CDR3 length is 15 residues. Sequencing used immunoSEQ multiplex PCR; TCRdb keeps in-frame clones, though not all of them. There are about 190,000 clones in the sample; around 92% occur only once, and roughly 9.8% lies in the top ten. The source of this sequence is an adult in good health. V is TRBV19 and J is TRBJ1-1; TRBD1 agrees at 7 bases. The sample here was peripheral blood, taken on day 0 of AZD1222 vaccination. The CDR3 nucleotides are TGTGCCAGTAGGCCTTTAACAGGGGCGAACACTGAAGCTTTCTTT. Encoded protein: CASRPLTGANTEAFF.